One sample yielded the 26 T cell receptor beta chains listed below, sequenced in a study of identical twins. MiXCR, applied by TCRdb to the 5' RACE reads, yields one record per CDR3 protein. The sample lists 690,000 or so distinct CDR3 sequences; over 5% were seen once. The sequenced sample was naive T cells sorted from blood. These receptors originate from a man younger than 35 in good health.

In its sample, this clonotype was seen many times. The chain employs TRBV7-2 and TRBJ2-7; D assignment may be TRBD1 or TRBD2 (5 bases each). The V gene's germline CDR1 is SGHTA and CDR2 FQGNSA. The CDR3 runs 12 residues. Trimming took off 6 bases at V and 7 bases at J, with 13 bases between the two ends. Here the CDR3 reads CASRRGVSEQYF. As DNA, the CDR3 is TGTGCCAGCAGACGAGGGGTGTCGGAGCAGTACTTC.

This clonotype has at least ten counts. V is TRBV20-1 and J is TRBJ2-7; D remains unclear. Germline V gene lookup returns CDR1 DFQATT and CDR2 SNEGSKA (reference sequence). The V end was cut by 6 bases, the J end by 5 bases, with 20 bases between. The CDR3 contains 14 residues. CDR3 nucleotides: TGCAGTGCCCCCGTTAATCCTAATGCCCACGAGCAGTACTTC. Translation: CSAPVNPNAHEQYF.

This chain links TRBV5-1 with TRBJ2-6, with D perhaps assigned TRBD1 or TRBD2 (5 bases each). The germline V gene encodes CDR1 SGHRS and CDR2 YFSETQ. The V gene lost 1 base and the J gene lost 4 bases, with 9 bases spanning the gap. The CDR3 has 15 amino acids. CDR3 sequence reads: CASSLSGTGANVLTF. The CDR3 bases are TGCGCCAGCAGCTTGTCGGGGACGGGGGCCAACGTCCTGACTTTC.

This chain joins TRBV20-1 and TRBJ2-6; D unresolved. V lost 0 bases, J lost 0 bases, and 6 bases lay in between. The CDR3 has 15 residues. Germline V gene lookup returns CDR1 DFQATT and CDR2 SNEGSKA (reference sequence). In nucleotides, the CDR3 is TGCAGTGCTAGAGACGCGAGCTCTGGGGCCAACGTCCTGACTTTC. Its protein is CSARDASSGANVLTF.

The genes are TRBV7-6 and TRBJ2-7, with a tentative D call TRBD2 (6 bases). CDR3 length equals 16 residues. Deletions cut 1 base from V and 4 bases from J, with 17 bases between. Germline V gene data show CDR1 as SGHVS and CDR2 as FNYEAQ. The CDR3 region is CASSLGVGSSEYEQYF. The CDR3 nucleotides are TGTGCCAGCAGCTTAGGTGTAGGGTCTAGCGAGTACGAGCAGTACTTC.

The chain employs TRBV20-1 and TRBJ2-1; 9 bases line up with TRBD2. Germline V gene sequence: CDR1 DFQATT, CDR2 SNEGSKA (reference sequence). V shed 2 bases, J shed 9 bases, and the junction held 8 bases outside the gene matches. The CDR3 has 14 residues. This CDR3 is CSARPPSGKSEQFF. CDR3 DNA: TGCAGTGCTAGACCTCCTAGCGGGAAAAGTGAGCAGTTCTTC.

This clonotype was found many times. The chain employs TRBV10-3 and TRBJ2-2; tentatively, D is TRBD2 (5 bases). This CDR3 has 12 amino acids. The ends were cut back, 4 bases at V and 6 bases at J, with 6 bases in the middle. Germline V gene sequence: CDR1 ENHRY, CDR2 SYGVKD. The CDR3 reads CAISASPGELFF. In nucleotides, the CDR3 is TGTGCCATCAGTGCTAGCCCCGGGGAGCTGTTTTTT.

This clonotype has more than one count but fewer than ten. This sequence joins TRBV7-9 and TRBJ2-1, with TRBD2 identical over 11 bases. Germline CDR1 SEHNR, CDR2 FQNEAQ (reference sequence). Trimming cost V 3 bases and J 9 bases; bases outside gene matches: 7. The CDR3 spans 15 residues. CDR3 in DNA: TGTGCCAGCAGCTTTACTAGCGGGAGTCTGGCTGAGCAGTTCTTC. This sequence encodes CASSFTSGSLAEQFF.

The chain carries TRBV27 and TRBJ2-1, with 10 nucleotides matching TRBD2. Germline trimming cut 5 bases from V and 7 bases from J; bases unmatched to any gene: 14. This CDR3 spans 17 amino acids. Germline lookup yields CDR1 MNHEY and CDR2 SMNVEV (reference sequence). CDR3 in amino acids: CASSTFPLAGAYNEQFF. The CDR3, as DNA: TGTGCCAGCAGTACCTTCCCTCTAGCGGGAGCTTATAATGAGCAGTTCTTC.

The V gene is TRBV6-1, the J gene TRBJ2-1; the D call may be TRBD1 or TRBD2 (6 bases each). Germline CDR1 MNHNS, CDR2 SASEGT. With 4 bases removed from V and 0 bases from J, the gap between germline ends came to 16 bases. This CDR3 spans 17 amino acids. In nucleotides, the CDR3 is TGTGCCAGCAGTGGGCCGGGGGCGGAGAGCTCCTACAATGAGCAGTTCTTC. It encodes CASSGPGAESSYNEQFF.

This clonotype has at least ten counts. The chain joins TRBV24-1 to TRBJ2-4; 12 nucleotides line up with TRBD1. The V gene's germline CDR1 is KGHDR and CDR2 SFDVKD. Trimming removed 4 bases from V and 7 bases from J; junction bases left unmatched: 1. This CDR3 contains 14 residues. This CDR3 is CATSEGQGANIQYF. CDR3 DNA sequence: TGTGCCACCAGTGAGGGACAGGGGGCGAACATTCAGTACTTC.

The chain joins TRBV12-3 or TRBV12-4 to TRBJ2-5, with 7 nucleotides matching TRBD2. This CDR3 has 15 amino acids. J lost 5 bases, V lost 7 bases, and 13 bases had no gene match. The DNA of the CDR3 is TGTGCCAGCACCCGCCGGGGGAGGGCGGGGGAGACCCAGTACTTC. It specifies CASTRRGRAGETQYF.

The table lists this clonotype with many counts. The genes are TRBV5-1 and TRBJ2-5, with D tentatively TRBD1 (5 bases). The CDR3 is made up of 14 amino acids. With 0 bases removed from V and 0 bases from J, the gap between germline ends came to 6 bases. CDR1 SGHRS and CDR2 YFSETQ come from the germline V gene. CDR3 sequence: CASSLGQNQETQYF. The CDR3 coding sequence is TGCGCCAGCAGCTTGGGACAGAACCAAGAGACCCAGTACTTC. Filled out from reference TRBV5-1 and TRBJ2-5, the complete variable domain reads KAGVTQTPRYLIKTRGQQVTLSCSPISGHRSVSWYQQTPGQGLQFLFEYFSETQRNKGNFPGRFSGRQFSNSRSEMNVSTLELGDSALYLCASSLGQNQETQYFGPGTRLLVL.

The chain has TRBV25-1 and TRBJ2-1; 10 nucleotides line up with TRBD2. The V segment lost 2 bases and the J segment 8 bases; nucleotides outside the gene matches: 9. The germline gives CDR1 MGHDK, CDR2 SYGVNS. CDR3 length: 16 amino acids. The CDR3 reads CASSEEASGSWDEQFF. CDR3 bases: TGTGCCAGCAGTGAAGAGGCTAGCGGGAGTTGGGATGAGCAGTTCTTC.

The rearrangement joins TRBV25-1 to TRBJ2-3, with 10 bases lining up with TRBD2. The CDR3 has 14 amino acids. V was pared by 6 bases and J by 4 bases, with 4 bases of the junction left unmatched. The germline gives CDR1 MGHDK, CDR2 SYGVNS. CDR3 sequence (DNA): TGTGCCAGCAGAGCGGGAGGGCCGTCAGATACGCAGTATTTT. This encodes CASRAGGPSDTQYF.

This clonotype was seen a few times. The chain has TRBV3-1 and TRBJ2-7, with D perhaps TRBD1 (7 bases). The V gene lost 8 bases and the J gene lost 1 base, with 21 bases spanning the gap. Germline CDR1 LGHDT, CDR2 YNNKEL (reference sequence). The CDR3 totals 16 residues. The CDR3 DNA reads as TGTGCCAGCGAAGGGGGCGGGACCCATAAATCCTACGAGCAGTACTTC. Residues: CASEGGGTHKSYEQYF.

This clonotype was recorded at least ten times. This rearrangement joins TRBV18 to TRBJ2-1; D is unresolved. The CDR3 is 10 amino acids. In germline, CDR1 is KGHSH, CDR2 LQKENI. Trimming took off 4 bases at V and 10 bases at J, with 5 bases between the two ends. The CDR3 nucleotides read TGTGCCAGCTCACGGGAAGAGCAGTTCTTC. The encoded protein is CASSREEQFF.

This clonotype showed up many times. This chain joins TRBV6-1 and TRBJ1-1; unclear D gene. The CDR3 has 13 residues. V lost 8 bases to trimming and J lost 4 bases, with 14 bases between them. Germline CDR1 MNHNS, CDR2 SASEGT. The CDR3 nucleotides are TGTGCCAGCTCCACTGGGGTGAGCACTGAAGCTTTCTTT. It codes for CASSTGVSTEAFF.

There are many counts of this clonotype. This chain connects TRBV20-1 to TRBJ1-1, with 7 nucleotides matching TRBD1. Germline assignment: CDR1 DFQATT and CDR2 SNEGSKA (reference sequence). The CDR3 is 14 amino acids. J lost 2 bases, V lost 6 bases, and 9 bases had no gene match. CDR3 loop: CSANPTGLNTEAFF. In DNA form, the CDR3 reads TGCAGTGCCAATCCGACAGGGTTAAACACTGAAGCTTTCTTT.

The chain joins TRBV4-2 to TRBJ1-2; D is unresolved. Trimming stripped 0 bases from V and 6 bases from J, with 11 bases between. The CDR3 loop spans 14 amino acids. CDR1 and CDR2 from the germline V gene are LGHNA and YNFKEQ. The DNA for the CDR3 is TGTGCCAGCAGCCAAGAAGCCCTAGGCAATGGCTACACCTTC. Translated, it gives CASSQEALGNGYTF.

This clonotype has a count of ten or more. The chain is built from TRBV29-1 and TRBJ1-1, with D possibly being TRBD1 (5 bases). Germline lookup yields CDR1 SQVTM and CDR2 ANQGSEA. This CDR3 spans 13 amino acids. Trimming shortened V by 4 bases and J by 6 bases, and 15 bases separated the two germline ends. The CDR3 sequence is CSVGGGLGAEAFF. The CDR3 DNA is TGCAGCGTTGGGGGGGGTTTGGGAGCTGAAGCTTTCTTT.

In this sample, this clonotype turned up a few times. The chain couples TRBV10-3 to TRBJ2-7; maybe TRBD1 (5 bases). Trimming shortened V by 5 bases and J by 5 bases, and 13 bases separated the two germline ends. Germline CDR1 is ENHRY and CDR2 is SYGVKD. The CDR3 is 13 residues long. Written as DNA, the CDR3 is TGTGCCATCAGTTGGTCAGGGTCCCACGAGCAGTACGTC. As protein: CAISWSGSHEQYV.

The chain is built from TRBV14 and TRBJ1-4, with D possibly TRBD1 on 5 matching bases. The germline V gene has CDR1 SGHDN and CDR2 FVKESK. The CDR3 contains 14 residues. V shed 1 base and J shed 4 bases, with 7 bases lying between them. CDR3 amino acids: CASSQGDYNEKLFF. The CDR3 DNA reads TGTGCCAGCAGCCAAGGGGACTATAATGAAAAACTGTTTTTT.

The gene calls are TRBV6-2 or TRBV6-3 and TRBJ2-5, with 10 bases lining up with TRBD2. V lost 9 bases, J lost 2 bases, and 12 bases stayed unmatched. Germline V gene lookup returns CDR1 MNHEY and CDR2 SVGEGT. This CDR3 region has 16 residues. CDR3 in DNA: TGTGCCAGTAGAAGGGGGGGACTAGCGTATCAAGAGACCCAGTACTTC. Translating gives CASRRGGLAYQETQYF.

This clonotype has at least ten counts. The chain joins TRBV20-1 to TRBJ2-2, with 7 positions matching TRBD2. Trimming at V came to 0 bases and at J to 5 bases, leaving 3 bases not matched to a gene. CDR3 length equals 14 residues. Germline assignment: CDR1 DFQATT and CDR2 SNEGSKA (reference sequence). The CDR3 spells CSARDWRETGELFF. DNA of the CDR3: TGCAGTGCTAGAGACTGGCGGGAGACCGGGGAGCTGTTTTTT.

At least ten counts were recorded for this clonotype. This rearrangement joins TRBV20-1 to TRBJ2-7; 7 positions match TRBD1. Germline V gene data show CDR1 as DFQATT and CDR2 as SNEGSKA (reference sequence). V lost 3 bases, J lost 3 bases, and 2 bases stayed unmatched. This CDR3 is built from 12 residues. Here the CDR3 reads CSASNRGYEQYV. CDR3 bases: TGCAGTGCTAGTAACAGGGGCTACGAGCAGTACGTC.